This T cell receptor (beta chain) was captured in a study of beta chain features in type 1 diabetes. Broader study findings: The study found that naive, central memory and Treg TCRB repertoires appeared more similar in patients than in healthy donors. Shortening that was moderate but significant affected the TCRB CDR3s of Type 1 diabetes patients in all four CD4+ subsets.

The single heparinised draw taken from each donor contained about 120 mL of blood on average. This clone occurred a few times. The antigen is not known. All of the isolated RNA was reverse transcribed, so expressed TCRB transcripts were sequenced. Sequenced by immunoSEQ multiplex PCR; TCRdb stores in-frame clones only, minus some. The sample has about 370,000 clones, 9.5% to 10% seen once; the top ten hold about 0.6%. The length of the CDR3 is 17 residues. Germline CDR1 SGHDT, CDR2 YYEEEE. Trimming cost V 4 bases and J 3 bases, with 20 bases left between them. Material: central memory CD4+ T cells from blood. The rearrangement uses TRBV5-6 and TRBJ2-4, with a weak D call TRBD2 (5 bases). This sequence originates from a young man with type 1 diabetes. The CDR3 loop is CASSVGWANGGKNIQYF. The CDR3 DNA sequence: TGTGCCAGCAGCGTGGGATGGGCTAATGGAGGCAAAAACATTCAGTACTTC. Complete variable domain (other parts from reference TRBV5-6 and TRBJ2-4): DAGVTQSPTHLIKTRGQQVTLRCSPKSGHDTVSWYQQALGQGPQFIFQYYEEEERQRGNFPDRFSGHQFPNYSSELNVNALLLGDSALYLCASSVGWANGGKNIQYFGAGTRLSVL.